These 14 T cell receptor beta chains were sequenced from one sample in a study of T cells expressing NK-cell markers. TCRdb reprocessed the 5' RACE reads and stores each CDR3 protein as one record, lacking DNA. Its table records 350,000 to 400,000 distinct CDR3 sequences. The sequenced sample was blood T cells: a sorted CD56 or NKG2C T cell subset, CD4+ or CD8+ T cells, or bulk PBMC T cells (not recorded which). These receptors were collected from a woman aged 50 to 60 in good health.

The CDR3 is CASSPGAGRISTDTQYF. The chain is built from TRBV5-1 and TRBJ2-3; TCRdb's D gene call, TRBD1, goes unchecked for lack of DNA. CDR3 size: 17 residues. The germline V gene encodes CDR1 SGHRS and CDR2 YFSETQ.

The chain is built from TRBV6-2 or TRBV6-3 and TRBJ2-5; TCRdb's D call, TRBD1, is unchecked because there is no DNA. The CDR3 runs to 14 residues. Germline values: CDR1 MNHEY, CDR2 SVGEGT. CDR3 region: CASSIGQGVETQYF.

The rearrangement uses TRBV20-1 and TRBJ2-5. Per germline, CDR1 DFQATT and CDR2 SNEGSKA (reference sequence). The CDR3 runs to 13 residues. The chain's CDR3 is CSASPRVQETQYF.

The chain couples TRBV5-1 to TRBJ2-2; the TCRdb call, TRBD2, lacks DNA for checking. CDR1 SGHRS and CDR2 YFSETQ come from the germline V gene. The CDR3 is 16 residues long. The CDR3 spells CASSFWESQSTGELFF.

The chain joins TRBV7-6 to TRBJ2-3; TCRdb indicates TRBD1, and absent DNA this call remains unverified. Germline V gene sequence: CDR1 SGHVS, CDR2 FNYEAQ. This CDR3 contains 14 residues. The CDR3 protein is CASNWGGLTDTQYF. The full variable domain, rest sourced from reference TRBV7-6 and TRBJ2-3, is GAGVSQSPRYKVTKRGQDVALRCDPISGHVSLYWYRQALGQGPEFLTYFNYEAQQDKSGLPNDRFSAERPEGSISTLTIQRTEQRDSAMYRCASNWGGLTDTQYFGPGTRLTVL.

The V gene is TRBV20-1, the J gene TRBJ2-2; checking the TCRdb D call of TRBD1 is not possible without DNA. Germline V gives CDR1 DFQATT, CDR2 SNEGSKA (reference sequence). This CDR3 region has 15 residues. The CDR3 loop is CSARDPGPRTGELFF.

The rearrangement uses TRBV18 and TRBJ2-6; TCRdb's D gene call, TRBD1, goes unchecked for lack of DNA. Germline assignment: CDR1 KGHSH and CDR2 LQKENI. The length of the CDR3 is 17 residues. The CDR3 sequence is CASSPIPGDGGANVLTF.

The V call is TRBV7-9, the J call TRBJ2-1. The CDR3 runs 15 residues. Per the germline V gene, CDR1 is SEHNR and CDR2 is FQNEAQ (reference sequence). The CDR3 reads CASSSVKGPYNEQFF.

The J gene is TRBJ2-1, the V gene TRBV5-5; TCRdb returns TRBD2, unconfirmable since there is no DNA. The CDR3 totals 15 residues. The germline V gene has CDR1 SGHKS and CDR2 YYEKEE (reference sequence). The CDR3 sequence is CASSFIAGDQNEQFF.

CDR3 sequence: CASSLEGSGEGEQFF. The J gene is TRBJ2-1, the V gene TRBV11-2; the D call from TCRdb, TRBD2, cannot be confirmed without DNA. Germline CDR1 SGHAT, CDR2 FQNNGV. The CDR3 has 15 residues.

The V and J genes are TRBV14 and TRBJ2-7. CDR3 size: 12 residues. Germline CDR1 and CDR2: SGHDN and FVKESK. CDR3: CASSQETYEQYF.

The chain carries TRBV3-1 and TRBJ2-1; there is no DNA to check the TCRdb D call of TRBD2. From germline, CDR1 is LGHDT and CDR2 YNNKEL (reference sequence). This CDR3 spans 13 amino acids. CDR3 region: CASSLILAREQFF.

V gene TRBV14 combines with J gene TRBJ2-1; the TCRdb call, TRBD2, lacks DNA for checking. Germline V CDR1 and CDR2: SGHDN, FVKESK. This CDR3 contains 17 residues. The CDR3 here is CASSLGGGRGPYNEQFF. Full variable domain (missing parts from reference TRBV14 and TRBJ2-1): EAGVTQFPSHSVIEKGQTVTLRCDPISGHDNLYWYRRVMGKEIKFLLHFVKESKQDESGMPNNRFLAERTGGTYSTLKVQPAELEDSGVYFCASSLGGGRGPYNEQFFGPGTRLTVL.

The genes are TRBV6-5 and TRBJ2-5; the D call of TRBD1 rests on TCRdb alone, since no DNA is present to check it. CDR1 and CDR2 from the germline V gene are MNHEY and SVGAGI. The CDR3 length is 13 residues. CDR3 residues: CASTVGTGETQYF.